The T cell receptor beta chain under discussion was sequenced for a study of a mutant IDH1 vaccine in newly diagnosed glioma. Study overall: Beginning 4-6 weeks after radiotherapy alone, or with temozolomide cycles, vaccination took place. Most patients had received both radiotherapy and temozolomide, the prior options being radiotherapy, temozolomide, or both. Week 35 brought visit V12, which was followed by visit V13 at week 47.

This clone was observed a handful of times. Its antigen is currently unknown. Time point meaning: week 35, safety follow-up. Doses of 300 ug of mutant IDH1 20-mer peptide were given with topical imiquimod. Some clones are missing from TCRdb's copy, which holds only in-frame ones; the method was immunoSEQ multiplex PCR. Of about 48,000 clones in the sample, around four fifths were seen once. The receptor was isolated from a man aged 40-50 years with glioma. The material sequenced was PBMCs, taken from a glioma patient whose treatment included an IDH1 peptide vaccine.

CDR3 coding DNA: TGCGCCAGCAGTGATGGGACAGCGAAGCAGCCCCAGCATTTT. Translation: CASSDGTAKQPQHF. This sequence joins TRBV10-2 and TRBJ1-5, with 7 nucleotides matching TRBD1. V trimming: 3 bases; J trimming: 7 bases; junction bases outside the gene matches: 6. CDR3 length: 14 amino acids. Germline assignment: CDR1 WSHSY and CDR2 SAAADI.